This TCR beta chain came from a study of spatial heterogeneity in lung cancer. TCRdb used MiXCR to reprocess the 5' RACE reads, holding one entry per CDR3 protein. The table shows about 92,000 distinct CDR3 sequences, with roughly 12% occurring only once. Time point here: sample taken at primary tumor resection. Trimming stripped 0 bases from V and 0 bases from J, with 9 bases between. CDR3 length: 16 residues. CDR1 SGHTA and CDR2 FQGNSA come from the germline V gene. The receptor comes from a male donor with early-stage non-small cell lung cancer. The rearrangement joins TRBV7-2 to TRBJ1-3; D uncertain. The sample was PBMCs, taken at surgery. The CDR3 nucleotides read TGTGCCAGCAGCTTAGCCCGTACAAGCTCTGGAAACACCATATATTTT. It encodes CASSLARTSSGNTIYF.